This T cell receptor (beta chain) was observed in a study of shared clonotypes between healthy human individuals. Study-wide background: The donors, two women and a few men, were aged 18 to 49.

This table comes from immunoSEQ multiplex PCR, and its TCRdb copy is limited to in-frame clones, with some not included. The table shows about 2,500,000 clones, with more than 80% occurring only once. V trimming: 5 bases; J trimming: 5 bases; junction bases outside the gene matches: 8. Looked up from germline, CDR1 is SGHTA and CDR2 is FQGNSA. The CDR3 has 16 residues. The TCR sequence derives from a man aged 18 to 35 in good health. Sequencing was carried out using naive CD4+ T cells sorted from blood. As for subset: CD45RA+ positively selected. The chain employs TRBV7-2 and TRBJ2-5, with 13 bases aligning to TRBD2. DNA for the CDR3: TGTGCCAGCAGCCCCGGGACTAGCGGGGCTGGGGAGACCCAGTACTTC. Its protein is CASSPGTSGAGETQYF.